At least ten counts were recorded for the clone carrying this TCR beta chain. Its antigen remains unidentified. V dropped 2 bases and J dropped 6 bases, with 8 bases sitting between them. Germline V gene sequence: CDR1 SQVTM, CDR2 ANQGSEA. The CDR3 covers 11 residues. Researchers barred patients who had uncontrolled infection, other autoimmune disease, pregnancy or lactation. These data are taken from a study of T cells in Graves' hyperthyroidism and ophthalmopathy. Study observations and caveats: Most thyroid clonotypes expanded above 0.001 were also detected in blood. Onset of ophthalmopathy came a median around 6.2 months after the model predicted it.

TCR beta CDR3 region amplification was performed from RNA transcripts. TCR CDR3 underwent first-round RT-PCR with the HTBI primer set. In TCRdb, the multiplex PCR reads were re-called with MiXCR into one record per CDR3 protein. Of hundreds of thousands of distinct CDR3 sequences listed, under 60% were seen once; the top ten hold just over 8%. This chain links TRBV29-1 with TRBJ2-7; D is unclear. The sequenced material came from peripheral blood or thyroid tissue (not recorded which). This receptor was obtained from a woman younger than 30 with Graves' hyperthyroidism. This CDR3 reads CSVESSAEQYF. The CDR3 DNA reads as TGCAGCGTTGAATCGAGCGCCGAGCAGTACTTC.